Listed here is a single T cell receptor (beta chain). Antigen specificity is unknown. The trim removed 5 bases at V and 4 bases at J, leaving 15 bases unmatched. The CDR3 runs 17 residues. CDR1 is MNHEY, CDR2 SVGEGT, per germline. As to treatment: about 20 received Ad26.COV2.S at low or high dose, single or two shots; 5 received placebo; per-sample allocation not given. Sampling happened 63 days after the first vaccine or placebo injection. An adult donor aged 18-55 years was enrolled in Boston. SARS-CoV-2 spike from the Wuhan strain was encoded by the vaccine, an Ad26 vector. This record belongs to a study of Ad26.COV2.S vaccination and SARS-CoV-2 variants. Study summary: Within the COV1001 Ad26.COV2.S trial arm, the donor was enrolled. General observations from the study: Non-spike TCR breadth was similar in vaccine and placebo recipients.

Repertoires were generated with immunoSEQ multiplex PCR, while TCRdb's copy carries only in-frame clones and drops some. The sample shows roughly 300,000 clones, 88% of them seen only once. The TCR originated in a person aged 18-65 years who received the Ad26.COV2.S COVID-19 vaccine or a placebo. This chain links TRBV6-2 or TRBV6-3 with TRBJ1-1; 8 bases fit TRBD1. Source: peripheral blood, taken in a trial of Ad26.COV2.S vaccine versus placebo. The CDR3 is CASSGGQGAGEGTEAFF. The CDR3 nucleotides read TGTGCCAGCAGTGGAGGTCAGGGGGCAGGGGAAGGCACTGAAGCTTTCTTT.